The rows below give T cell receptor beta chains drawn from one sample of a study of OX40 agonist ivuxolimab in advanced cancers. Profiling relied on immunoSEQ multiplex PCR, and the TCRdb table lists in-frame clones only, not all of them. The sample consists of fewer than 70,000 clones, approximately 81% of them appearing once. The specimen comprised CD4+ or CD8+ T cells sorted from blood, sampled in a trial of the OX40 agonist ivuxolimab. The receptors come from an adult with an advanced solid tumor such as melanoma, head and neck, liver or kidney cancer. The conserved cysteine and the conserved F or W are not part of the CDR3 here. The D gene is left open where the match is weak.

j_call: TRBJ2-1; d_call: .; v_call: TRBV5-4; cdr3_aa: ASSFGLATYNEQF
j_call: TRBJ2-2; d_call: TRBD2; v_call: TRBV5-1; cdr3_aa: ASSLVGLADTGELF
j_call: TRBJ1-1; d_call: .; v_call: TRBV30; cdr3_aa: AWSYLVRDETEAF
j_call: TRBJ1-2; d_call: TRBD1; v_call: TRBV10-3; cdr3_aa: AISEDRGLYGYT
j_call: TRBJ2-1; d_call: TRBD1; v_call: TRBV18; cdr3_aa: ASSQGQGESSYNEQF
j_call: TRBJ1-1; d_call: TRBD1; v_call: TRBV28; cdr3_aa: ASSLLGTGGRMNTEAF
j_call: TRBJ2-7; d_call: .; v_call: TRBV2; cdr3_aa: ASSPMGLSYEQY
j_call: TRBJ2-6; d_call: .; v_call: TRBV11-2; cdr3_aa: ASSRQVSGANVLT
j_call: TRBJ2-1; d_call: .; v_call: TRBV7-9; cdr3_aa: ASSLRGSPYNEQF
j_call: TRBJ1-3; d_call: .; v_call: TRBV4-3; cdr3_aa: ASSQVYSSGNTIY
j_call: TRBJ2-1; d_call: .; v_call: TRBV27; cdr3_aa: ASSLYGGNSYNEQF
j_call: TRBJ1-4; d_call: .; v_call: TRBV7-9; cdr3_aa: ASSLPITGGVGDNEKLF
j_call: TRBJ2-2; d_call: TRBD1; v_call: TRBV5-4; cdr3_aa: ASSVDRVSGELF
j_call: TRBJ1-1; d_call: .; v_call: TRBV6-5; cdr3_aa: ASSYSIGIRTEAF
j_call: TRBJ2-3; d_call: TRBD2; v_call: TRBV5-1; cdr3_aa: ASSLSKLAGGNVIDTQY
j_call: TRBJ2-1; d_call: TRBD2; v_call: TRBV2; cdr3_aa: ASRRTSGGIEQF
j_call: TRBJ1-4; d_call: TRBD1; v_call: TRBV11-2; cdr3_aa: ASSQDRGTREKLF
j_call: TRBJ2-7; d_call: TRBD2; v_call: TRBV5-1; cdr3_aa: ASTFFSGSGYEQY
j_call: TRBJ2-7; d_call: TRBD1; v_call: TRBV10-3; cdr3_aa: AISDHGQGARVEQY
j_call: TRBJ2-3; d_call: TRBD2; v_call: TRBV5-6; cdr3_aa: ASSLEPRLAFSTDTQY
j_call: TRBJ2-5; d_call: .; v_call: TRBV5-1; cdr3_aa: ASRTGGVMETQY
j_call: TRBJ2-1; d_call: TRBD2; v_call: TRBV29-1; cdr3_aa: SALAGGLNEQF
j_call: TRBJ2-3; d_call: .; v_call: TRBV7-3; cdr3_aa: ASSLNDYTDTQY
j_call: TRBJ2-7; d_call: TRBD2; v_call: TRBV29-1; cdr3_aa: SGGGTAPDYEQY
j_call: TRBJ1-1; d_call: .; v_call: TRBV27; cdr3_aa: ASSFFPGKAF
j_call: TRBJ1-4; d_call: TRBD1; v_call: TRBV7-9; cdr3_aa: ASSFTGGLTNEKLF
j_call: TRBJ2-1; d_call: .; v_call: TRBV7-9; cdr3_aa: ASSLVAVYNEQF
j_call: TRBJ1-5; d_call: TRBD1; v_call: TRBV27; cdr3_aa: ASSSRGPNQPQH
j_call: TRBJ1-5; d_call: .; v_call: TRBV28; cdr3_aa: ASSLGRGYQPQH
j_call: TRBJ2-3; d_call: TRBD2; v_call: TRBV29-1; cdr3_aa: SVEVGGSTDTQY
j_call: TRBJ1-1; d_call: .; v_call: TRBV11-3; cdr3_aa: ASSHGDTEAF
j_call: TRBJ2-3; d_call: TRBD1; v_call: TRBV5-4; cdr3_aa: ASSSPGQGRTDTQY
j_call: TRBJ2-3; d_call: .; v_call: TRBV6-1; cdr3_aa: ASNPSGQHTQY
j_call: TRBJ2-5; d_call: .; v_call: TRBV5-1; cdr3_aa: ASRKQGNQETQY
j_call: TRBJ2-4; d_call: .; v_call: TRBV19; cdr3_aa: ASSIGQLAKNIQY
j_call: TRBJ2-3; d_call: .; v_call: TRBV27; cdr3_aa: ASTLLSLRGYTQY
j_call: TRBJ2-1; d_call: .; v_call: TRBV10-3; cdr3_aa: AISTWTDYNEQF
j_call: TRBJ2-5; d_call: TRBD2; v_call: TRBV10-3; cdr3_aa: AIRLAGVETQY
j_call: TRBJ2-7; d_call: TRBD1; v_call: TRBV7-2; cdr3_aa: ASSLAGQGSYEQY
j_call: TRBJ2-7; d_call: .; v_call: TRBV7-9; cdr3_aa: ASSGRSWVSNEQY
j_call: TRBJ2-7; d_call: TRBD2; v_call: TRBV18; cdr3_aa: ASSPGLARGGAYEQY
j_call: TRBJ2-7; d_call: TRBD1; v_call: TRBV5-5; cdr3_aa: ASSLVRTGYAEQY
j_call: TRBJ1-4; d_call: TRBD1; v_call: TRBV5-1; cdr3_aa: ASSYTGGKEEKLF
j_call: .; d_call: TRBD1; v_call: TRBV6-4; cdr3_aa: ASRKAGQGRHEQY
j_call: TRBJ2-2; d_call: .; v_call: TRBV5-1; cdr3_aa: ASSLANRAGNTGELF
j_call: TRBJ2-3; d_call: TRBD1; v_call: TRBV25-1; cdr3_aa: ASSGDRPTDTQY
j_call: TRBJ2-7; d_call: .; v_call: TRBV2; cdr3_aa: ASHREGEQY
j_call: TRBJ1-1; d_call: TRBD1; v_call: TRBV9; cdr3_aa: ASSVVQGAGTEAF
j_call: TRBJ2-6; d_call: .; v_call: TRBV29-1; cdr3_aa: SVETDLGSGANVLT
j_call: TRBJ2-6; d_call: .; v_call: TRBV5-1; cdr3_aa: ASSSGTSSNVLT
j_call: TRBJ1-1; d_call: .; v_call: TRBV9; cdr3_aa: ASSLSPGAEAF
j_call: TRBJ1-1; d_call: .; v_call: TRBV25-1; cdr3_aa: ASSAPGGSTEAF
j_call: TRBJ1-6; d_call: TRBD1; v_call: TRBV4-1; cdr3_aa: ASSPIPGQGAFLH
j_call: TRBJ1-2; d_call: .; v_call: TRBV7-2; cdr3_aa: ASRIIVPYGYT